This T cell receptor (beta chain) emerged from a study of T cells in Graves' hyperthyroidism and ophthalmopathy (dated by TCRdb to 2018 to 2020). As for the study more broadly: TCR V-J signatures able to tell the groups apart were searched for in a discovery cohort of 90 to 100 patients, of whom 43 had Graves' ophthalmopathy and roughly 59 had stable Graves' hyperthyroidism. Prospective prediction of ophthalmopathy was tested in an independent validation cohort of 18 to 20 hyperthyroidism patients and approximately 17 patients who later progressed to ophthalmopathy. The 85 to 100 discovery patients were randomly split 7:3 into training and test sets. In more than 5 Graves' hyperthyroidism patients, the study also compared T-cell repertoires from thyroid tissue with T-cell repertoires from blood. After sampling, hyperthyroidism patients received methimazole starting at 30 mg daily, and ophthalmopathy patients received high-dose intravenous methylprednisolone. The paper describes TCR Vbeta CDR3 sequencing of about 140 peripheral blood samples, made up of 43 ophthalmopathy patients, around 78 hyperthyroidism patients and some 17 progressor patients.

This clonotype was recorded many times. What this receptor recognizes is not known. No much larger clone exists at a distance of one base, and base qualities are not known. The TCR beta CDR3 regions were amplified from the RNA transcripts. A first-round RT-PCR of the TCR CDR3 used the HTBI primer set with the Qiagen OneStep RT-PCR kit. Libraries were constructed in a second round of multiplex PCR, after which size selection and purification were carried out. Paired-end sequencing of the libraries was performed with 100 bp reads on an Illumina HiSeq2000. Processing in the source paper ran as follows. SOAPnuke was used to process the raw data, with reads discarded if the reads contained adapters or uncalled bases, had a mean Phred below 15, or lacked an exact constant-primer or identifier match. High-quality paired reads were merged using COPE v1.2.5, and each unique nucleotide sequence was defined as a clonotype. MiTCR v1.1 was used to align clonotypes to the IMGT TRBV, TRBD and TRBJ reference segments. The analysis was restricted to V-J combinations with a frequency above 0.0001, which together covered around 99% of the repertoires. A TCS score was defined as the ratio of F50 (clonal expansion) to E x V (chaos), with BLOSUM62-based TCRdist applied between CDR3 peptides within each V-J. Welch's t-statistics and random forest reduced fewer than 550 V-J features to 13, which were used in a naive Bayes classifier (R e1071). Thyroid-blood repertoire similarity was quantified with the Morisita-Horn index. TCRdb took the public reads, trimmed them with fastp at Q25, ran MiXCR for clone calling and kept in-frame beta chains. For every CDR3 protein sequence, its rows merge into one entry that carries the most common genes and DNA. The V and J calls reflect TCRdb's pipeline rather than the authors' work. For this sample there are 500,000 to 650,000 distinct CDR3 sequences; 40% to 50% appear just once. The ten largest clones add up to around two fifths of the sample.

Patients with uncontrolled infections, other autoimmune diseases, pregnancy or lactation were excluded. Diagnoses relied on clinical symptoms, serum thyroxine and TRAb, thyroid ultrasound and orbital computed tomography. Total RNA was extracted with Trizol reagent, and quality was checked on an Agilent 2100 Bioanalyzer. The full study reports these points: During validation, the model predicted progression to ophthalmopathy a median of roughly six months ahead of onset, with approximately 71% sensitivity and 72.22% specificity. Most expanded thyroid clonotypes (frequency above 0.001) were also detected in blood, suggesting blood repertoires may reflect thyroid immune responses. No statistical method was used to fix the sample size in advance, and group allocation was not hidden from the investigators. A model built on a 13 V-J signature distinguished ophthalmopathy from stable hyperthyroidism, reaching approximately 89% sensitivity and about 81% specificity in cross-validation and 80%/75% in testing.

The source material was peripheral blood or thyroid tissue (not recorded which). The receptor's source is an adult woman with Graves' disease, either hyperthyroidism or ophthalmopathy (not recorded which).

The nucleotide sequence reads TGTGCCAGCAGCTTACGGGTTACTGGGACCTCGAATGAAAAACTGTTTTTT. Translated, it gives CASSLRVTGTSNEKLFF. The chain uses TRBV7-8 and TRBJ1-4; a tentative D match to TRBD1 spans 5 bases. From its cysteine to its phenylalanine, the CDR3 spans 17 amino acids. The sequence is cut down to CDR3 DNA, 51 bases in frame from base 1. The germline ends are 18 bases apart after V is trimmed by 2 bases and J by 5 bases. Sequences SGHVS (CDR1) and FQNEAQ (CDR2) are obtained from the germline V gene.